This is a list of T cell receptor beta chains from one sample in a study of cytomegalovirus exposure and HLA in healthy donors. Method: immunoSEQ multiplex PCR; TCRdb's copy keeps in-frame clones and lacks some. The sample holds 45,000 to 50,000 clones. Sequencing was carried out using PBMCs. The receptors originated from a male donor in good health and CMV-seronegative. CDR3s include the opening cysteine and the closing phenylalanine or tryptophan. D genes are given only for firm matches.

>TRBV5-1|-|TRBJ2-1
CASSPGLTEQFF
TGCGCCAGCAGCCCGGGACTGACTGAGCAGTTCTTC
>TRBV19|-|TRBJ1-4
CASSEGGGEKLFF
TGTGCCAGTAGTGAGGGTGGAGGTGAAAAACTGTTTTTT
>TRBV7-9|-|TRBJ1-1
CASSGGEQHTEAFF
TGTGCCAGCAGTGGGGGCGAACAGCACACTGAAGCTTTCTTT
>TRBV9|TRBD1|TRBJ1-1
CASSPTGTGAEAFF
TGTGCCAGCAGCCCTACCGGGACAGGGGCTGAAGCTTTCTTT
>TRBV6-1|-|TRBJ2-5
CASSEPSEETQYF
TGTGCCAGCAGTGAACCTAGCGAGGAGACCCAGTACTTC
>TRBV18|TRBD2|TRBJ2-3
CASSRLAGATDTQYF
TGTGCCAGCTCGCGACTAGCGGGCGCGACAGATACGCAGTATTTT
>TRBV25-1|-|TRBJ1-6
CASSAPVPWNSPLHF
TGTGCCAGCAGTGCTCCGGTCCCATGGAATTCACCCCTCCACTTT
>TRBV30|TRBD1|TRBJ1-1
CAWTRTGAMNTEAFF
TGTGCCTGGACCCGGACAGGAGCCATGAACACTGAAGCTTTCTTT
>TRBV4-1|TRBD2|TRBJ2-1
CASSQSSGGASHEQFF
TGCGCCAGCAGCCAATCCAGCGGGGGGGCAAGCCATGAGCAGTTCTTC
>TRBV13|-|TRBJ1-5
CASSESPREPPQHF
TGTGCCAGCAGCGAAAGTCCACGGGAGCCGCCCCAGCATTTT
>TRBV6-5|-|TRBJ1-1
CASRYPGGTEAFF
TGTGCCAGCAGATACCCCGGCGGCACTGAAGCTTTCTTT
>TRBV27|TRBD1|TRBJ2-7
CASPEGQGDYEQYF
TGTGCCAGTCCTGAGGGACAGGGGGACTACGAGCAGTACTTC
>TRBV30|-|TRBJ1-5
CAWSVISDQPQHF
TGTGCCTGGAGTGTAATTTCAGATCAGCCCCAGCATTTT
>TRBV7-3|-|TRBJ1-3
CASSLEGGNTIYF
TGTGCCAGCAGCTTAGAGGGTGGAAACACCATATATTTT
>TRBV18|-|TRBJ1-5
CASSPNPTGTQPQHF
TGTGCCAGCTCACCCAATCCTACAGGGACTCAGCCCCAGCATTTT
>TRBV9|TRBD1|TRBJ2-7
CASSVAGDRGYEQYF
TGTGCCAGCAGCGTAGCGGGGGACAGGGGATACGAGCAGTACTTC
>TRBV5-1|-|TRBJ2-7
CASSVQGIHEQYF
TGCGCCAGCAGCGTACAGGGCATCCACGAGCAGTACTTC
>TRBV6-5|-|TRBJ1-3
CASTRKRYSGNTIYF
TGTGCCAGCACAAGAAAGCGTTACTCTGGAAACACCATATATTTT
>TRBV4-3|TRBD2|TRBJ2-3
CASSQDSGTSVSTDTQYF
TGCGCCAGCAGCCAAGATTCGGGGACTAGCGTTAGCACAGATACGCAGTATTTT
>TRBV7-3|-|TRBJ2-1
CASSLAIIPNEQFF
TGTGCCAGCAGCTTGGCCATTATCCCCAATGAGCAGTTCTTC
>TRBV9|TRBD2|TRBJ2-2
CASSVPTSGGVRTGELFF
TGTGCCAGCAGCGTACCGACTAGCGGGGGGGTCAGGACCGGGGAGCTGTTTTTT
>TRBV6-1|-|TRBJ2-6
CASSYRVGANVLTF
TGTGCCAGCAGCTACAGGGTTGGGGCCAACGTCCTGACTTTC
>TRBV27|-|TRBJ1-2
CASSFRGNYGYTF
TGTGCCAGCAGTTTTCGAGGGAACTATGGCTACACCTTC
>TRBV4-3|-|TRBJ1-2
CASSQDQGMSYGYTF
TGCGCCAGCAGCCAAGATCAGGGGATGAGCTATGGCTACACCTTC
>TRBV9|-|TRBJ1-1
CASSAWLGTNTEAFF
TGTGCCAGCAGCGCGTGGTTGGGGACTAACACTGAAGCTTTCTTT